These 23 T cell receptor beta chains came from one sample sequenced in a study of neurological immune-mediated disorders (dated by TCRdb to the late 2010s). The time point label, read with the paper, signifies: longitudinal time-point 2. Library construction relied on 5' RACE. Sequencing was carried out with an Illumina HiSeq 2500. The public reads were quality trimmed at Q25 with fastp and then assembled into clones with MiXCR by TCRdb, keeping productive beta chains. Every entry covers one CDR3 protein and lists the most common genes and DNA from its rows. This sample comprises around 90,000 distinct CDR3 sequences, less than 15% of them detected only once. Of the sample, approximately 5% falls within the top ten clones. Specimen: PBMCs. The receptor source for this set is a female donor with HTLV-1-associated myelopathy (HAM/TSP).

This clonotype was seen ten or more times. The CDR3 spells CASSLAPRDSIFYEQYF. The CDR3 nucleotides read TGTGCCAGCAGCTTAGCGCCCCGGGACAGCATATTCTACGAGCAGTACTTC. This sequence joins TRBV7-9 and TRBJ2-7; 7 bases line up with TRBD1. Per germline, CDR1 SEHNR and CDR2 FQNEAQ (reference sequence). CDR3 length: 17 amino acids. J lost 3 bases, V lost 0 bases, and 11 bases had no gene match.

The chain employs TRBV12-3 or TRBV12-4 and TRBJ1-2; TRBD1 agrees at 7 bases. The CDR3 covers 14 residues. J gave up 8 bases and V 7 bases, and 13 bases lay outside the gene matches. CDR3 bases: TGTGCCAGCACCCCGACAGGGAGCACAAGAGGCTACACCTTC. Translating gives CASTPTGSTRGYTF.

This clonotype was found many times. V is TRBV11-2 and J is TRBJ1-5, with a weak D call TRBD1 (5 bases). This CDR3 is 17 amino acids long. Germline V gene sequence: CDR1 SGHAT, CDR2 FQNNGV. V lost 2 bases to trimming and J lost 0 bases, with 14 bases between them. The CDR3 protein is CASSLSTEIYSNQPQHF. CDR3 DNA sequence: TGTGCCAGCAGCTTATCGACAGAAATTTATAGCAATCAGCCCCAGCATTTT.

This clonotype was picked up many times. One end of the junction varies from germline; a read error may be responsible. The chain combines TRBV7-2 with TRBJ1-2, with D possibly being TRBD1 (5 bases). The CDR3 runs 15 residues. Per germline, CDR1 SGHTA and CDR2 FQGNSA. The CDR3 loop reads CASNLFVGVEVGYTF. The CDR3 DNA reads TGTGCCAGCAACTTATTTGTAGGGGTGGAGGTTGGCTACACCTTC. The whole variable domain, remainder taken from reference TRBV7-2 and TRBJ1-2, is GAGVSQSPSNKVTEKGKDVELRCDPISGHTALYWYRQSLGQGLEFLIYFQGNSAPDKSGLPSDRFSAERTGGSVSTLTIQRTQQEDSAVYLCASNLFVGVEVGYTFGSGTRLTVV.

The chain has TRBV12-3 or TRBV12-4 and TRBJ2-7; D possibly uses TRBD1 or TRBD2 (6 bases each). V shed 6 bases and J shed 2 bases, with 14 bases lying between them. The CDR3 is 14 residues long. The CDR3 reads CASSGGGGPYEQYF. DNA of the CDR3: TGTGCCAGCAGCGGAGGTGGGGGGCCCTACGAGCAGTACTTC.

This clonotype was observed at least ten times. The chain couples TRBV4-2 to TRBJ2-2; D tentatively fits TRBD1 or TRBD2 (5 bases each). Germline V lookup: CDR1 LGHNA, CDR2 YNFKEQ. This CDR3 has 17 amino acids. The V end lost 3 bases, the J end lost 1 base, and 15 bases lay between the germline ends. This CDR3 reads CASSHDLLRGNTGELFF. CDR3 DNA sequence: TGTGCCAGCAGCCATGACTTGTTGAGGGGGAACACCGGGGAGCTGTTTTTT.

The chain links TRBV11-3 to TRBJ2-3, with D hard to call. The V end was cut by 6 bases, the J end by 3 bases, with 16 bases between. CDR1 and CDR2 (germline): SGHNT, YENEEA. CDR3 length: 15 amino acids. The CDR3 sequence: CASSSQSSTTDTQYF. The DNA of the CDR3 is TGTGCCAGCAGTTCCCAATCCTCCACGACAGATACGCAGTATTTT.

Comment on this clonotype: A much larger clone differs by one base, so this may be a read error. V gene TRBV27 combines with J gene TRBJ2-3, with unresolved D. Germline CDR1 is MNHEY and CDR2 is SMNVEV (reference sequence). The CDR3 covers 12 residues. The CDR3 nucleotides read TGTACCAGCAGTTACAGATCAGATACGCAGTATTTT. It yields the protein CTSSYRSDTQYF.

In its sample, this clonotype was seen many times. The chain couples TRBV7-9 to TRBJ1-1, with TRBD1 as a possible D gene (5 bases). Trimming stripped 5 bases from V and 5 bases from J, with 15 bases between. Germline CDR1 is SEHNR and CDR2 is FQNEAQ (reference sequence). This CDR3 contains 14 residues. CDR3 in DNA: TGTGCCAGCAGCCCCGGGACCCTCGAGACTGAAGCTTTCTTT. Protein product: CASSPGTLETEAFF. The variable domain in full, with the rest retrieved from reference TRBV7-9 and TRBJ1-1, is DTGVSQNPRHKITKRGQNVTFRCDPISEHNRLYWYRQTLGQGPEFLTYFQNEAQLEKSRLLSDRFSAERPKGSFSTLEIQRTEQGDSAMYLCASSPGTLETEAFFGQGTRLTVV.

This clonotype was seen many times. The V gene is TRBV25-1, the J gene TRBJ1-2; tentatively, D is TRBD1 (6 bases). V lost 6 bases and J 5 bases, leaving 7 bases between the germline ends. Germline V lookup: CDR1 MGHDK, CDR2 SYGVNS. This CDR3 has 11 residues. The CDR3 DNA reads as TGTGCCAGCAGGCAGGGGTATGGCTACACCTTC. It specifies CASRQGYGYTF.

Ten or more counts support this clonotype. This chain uses TRBV29-1 with TRBJ2-3, with 9 bases lining up with TRBD2. With 4 bases clipped from V and 3 bases from J, the junction kept 8 bases outside the gene matches. The CDR3 runs to 15 residues. The V gene's germline CDR1 is SQVTM and CDR2 ANQGSEA. The DNA of the CDR3 is TGCAGCGTTGCTCGAAATAGCGGGGGAACAGATACGCAGTATTTT. Encoded protein: CSVARNSGGTDTQYF.

In regard to this clonotype: A much larger clone differs from this one at a single base, so this may be a read error. The gene calls are TRBV12-3 or TRBV12-4 and TRBJ2-1; 12 bases line up with TRBD2. V lost 8 bases, J lost 7 bases, and 9 bases stayed unmatched. The CDR3 runs to 15 residues. The CDR3, as DNA: TGTGCCAGCTTCCCTAGCGGGGGGGTCAAGAATGAGCAGTTCTTC. It yields the protein CASFPSGGVKNEQFF.

This clonotype was counted ten times or more. The chain has TRBV5-1 and TRBJ2-7; D not resolved. In germline, CDR1 is SGHRS, CDR2 YFSETQ. The CDR3 loop spans 14 amino acids. V dropped 7 bases and J dropped 6 bases, with 20 bases sitting between them. As DNA, the CDR3 is TGCGCCAGCTCGAGAGAGACAAAATTTATCGAGCAGTACTTC. Translating it yields CASSRETKFIEQYF.

A remark on this clonotype: With a much larger clone just one base away, this may be a read error. The rearrangement links TRBV28 to TRBJ2-5; TRBD1 matches 7 bases. Per germline, CDR1 MDHEN and CDR2 SYDVKM. CDR3 length: 13 amino acids. The CDR3 spells CASRDRPQDTQYF. The CDR3 region has the DNA TGTGCCAGCAGGGACAGGCCTCAAGATACCCAGTACTTC. The complete variable domain, with remaining parts taken from reference TRBV28 and TRBJ2-5, reads DVKVTQSSRYLVKRTGEKVFLECVQDMDHENMFWYRQDPGLGLRLIYFSYDVKMKEKGDIPEGYSVSREKKERFSLILESASTNQTSMYLCASRDRPQDTQYFGPGTRLLVL.

The sample holds many counts of this clonotype. This chain links TRBV7-9 with TRBJ1-1; D is perhaps TRBD1 (6 bases). This CDR3 region has 14 residues. V gave up 6 bases and J gave up 5 bases, with 16 bases separating them. Per the germline V gene, CDR1 is SEHNR and CDR2 is FQNEAQ (reference sequence). The CDR3 region has the DNA TGTGCCAGCAGGGAGCGGGGGCGGACTACTGAAGCTTTCTTT. Amino acid sequence: CASRERGRTTEAFF.

In this sample, this clonotype turned up a few times. V gene TRBV7-2 combines with J gene TRBJ2-7; 9 nucleotides line up with TRBD1. Trimming cost V 4 bases and J 3 bases; bases outside gene matches: 7. Germline V gives CDR1 SGHTA, CDR2 FQGNSA. This CDR3 contains 15 residues. CDR3 in DNA: TGTGCCAGCAGCTCCTGGACAGGGGACAGCTACGAGCAGTACTTC. This translates into CASSSWTGDSYEQYF.

This clonotype appeared many times. The V gene is TRBV12-3 or TRBV12-4, the J gene TRBJ2-1; D gene uncertain. Between the trimmed V and J ends, which lost 6 bases and 8 bases, there was a span of 11 bases. CDR3 size: 12 residues. CDR3 region: CASRPFSYEQFF. The CDR3 DNA reads TGTGCCAGCAGGCCCTTTAGCTATGAGCAGTTCTTC.

The V call is TRBV7-2, the J call TRBJ2-3, with a tentative D call TRBD2 (6 bases). Germline-derived CDR1 and CDR2 are SGHTA and FQGNSA. There are 16 residues in the CDR3. Trimming removed 5 bases at V and 0 bases at J, with 15 bases between. This chain's CDR3 is CASSPQRARSTDTQYF. For the CDR3, the DNA is TGTGCCAGCAGCCCGCAGCGGGCCAGAAGCACAGATACGCAGTATTTT. Looking up the rest from reference TRBV7-2 and TRBJ2-3 gives the full variable domain: GAGVSQSPSNKVTEKGKDVELRCDPISGHTALYWYRQSLGQGLEFLIYFQGNSAPDKSGLPSDRFSAERTGGSVSTLTIQRTQQEDSAVYLCASSPQRARSTDTQYFGPGTRLTVL.

In this sample, this clonotype turned up many times. The chain carries TRBV21-1 and TRBJ2-7. TRBV21-1 is an annotated pseudogene. This CDR3 has 13 amino acids. CDR3 sequence (DNA): TGTGCCAGCAGCAACGATCCGGACTACGAGCAGTACTTC. Translation: CASSNDPDYEQYF.

The sample holds many counts of this clonotype. V gene TRBV7-9 combines with J gene TRBJ2-3; 7 bases are shared with TRBD1. The CDR3 contains 13 residues. V shed 6 bases and J 7 bases; nucleotides not matched to a gene: 7. CDR1 SEHNR and CDR2 FQNEAQ come from the germline V gene (reference sequence). Here the CDR3 reads CASSLTGANTQYF. DNA for the CDR3: TGTGCCAGCAGTCTCACAGGGGCCAATACGCAGTATTTT.

In this sample, this clonotype turned up many times. The chain links TRBV7-9 to TRBJ1-2; a possible D gene is TRBD1 (6 bases). The V gene lost 8 bases and the J gene lost 5 bases, with 30 bases spanning the gap. The CDR3 covers 18 residues. Germline CDR1 and CDR2: SEHNR and FQNEAQ (reference sequence). CDR3 residues: CASRGPTLLFFGEYGYTF. CDR3 bases: TGTGCCAGCCGGGGGCCCACCCTCCTCTTCTTCGGGGAATATGGCTACACCTTC. The full variable domain, in which reference TRBV7-9 and TRBJ1-2 provide the parts outside the CDR3, is DTGVSQNPRHKITKRGQNVTFRCDPISEHNRLYWYRQTLGQGPEFLTYFQNEAQLEKSRLLSDRFSAERPKGSFSTLEIQRTEQGDSAMYLCASRGPTLLFFGEYGYTFGSGTRLTVV.

This clonotype was seen many times. This rearrangement joins TRBV5-1 to TRBJ2-6; TRBD2 might be the D (5 bases). V lost 0 bases, J lost 2 bases, and 6 bases lay in between. Germline V lookup: CDR1 SGHRS, CDR2 YFSETQ. The length of the CDR3 is 15 residues. The CDR3 DNA reads as TGCGCCAGCAGCTTGGGGGAGACTGGGGCCAACGTCCTGACTTTC. This sequence encodes CASSLGETGANVLTF.

This clonotype was counted many times. This chain uses TRBV5-1 with TRBJ2-7, with TRBD1 as a possible D gene (5 bases). CDR3 length: 13 amino acids. The V end was cut by 0 bases, the J end by 8 bases, with 12 bases between. Germline V gene lookup returns CDR1 SGHRS and CDR2 YFSETQ. In DNA form, the CDR3 reads TGCGCCAGCAGCTTGGCAGGGAACGAGAAGCAGTACTTC. This gives the protein CASSLAGNEKQYF.